The rows below give T cell receptor beta chains drawn from one sample of a study of cytotoxic CD8 clonotypes in ibrutinib-treated CLL. Method: immunoSEQ multiplex PCR; TCRdb's copy keeps in-frame clones and lacks some. Of tens of thousands of clones listed, roughly 70% were seen once; the top ten hold about 40%. The sequences come from PBMCs, collected after 12 months of ibrutinib treatment. Source of these receptors: a human donor with chronic lymphocytic leukemia. The CDR3 runs from the conserved cysteine through the conserved F or W. A D gene is named only where the DNA matches it firmly. Some rows mark clone size as missing; the rest say once, few, many or name a class of expanded clone.

>12|NA|once|TRBJ1-2|TRBV15
TGTGCCACCAGCAGGGGAGGGCCCGGCTACACCTTC
CATSRGGPGYTF
>14|NA|few|TRBJ2-7|TRBV5-3
TGTGCCAGCAGCCCTGGACCCGGAACCCCCGAGCAGTACTTC
CASSPGPGTPEQYF
>16|TRBD2|NA|TRBJ2-7|TRBV5-4
TGTGCCAGCAGCATGACTAGCGGGAGGTATATAGACGAGCAGTACTTC
CASSMTSGRYIDEQYF
>13|TRBD2|few|TRBJ2-7|TRBV11-1
TGTGCCAGCAGCTTAGGACTAGCGGACGAGCAGTACTTC
CASSLGLADEQYF
>16|TRBD1|NA|TRBJ2-2|TRBV7-2
TGTGCCAGCAGCTCAGGACAGGGGGCCGGCACCGGGGAGCTGTTTTTT
CASSSGQGAGTGELFF
>14|TRBD2|NA|TRBJ2-3|TRBV5-4
TGTGCCAGCAGCTCGCTAGCGGGAACAGATACGCAGTATTTT
CASSSLAGTDTQYF
>15|TRBD1|NA|TRBJ2-7|TRBV28
TGTGCCAGCAGTTCCCGCGGGACAGGGGACTACGAGCAGTACTTC
CASSSRGTGDYEQYF
>15|NA|NA|TRBJ1-2|TRBV5-1
TGCGCCAGCAGCTTGGCGGTGGGGGGCGGCTATGGCTACACCTTC
CASSLAVGGGYGYTF
>16|NA|NA|TRBJ2-6|TRBV5-1
TGCGCCAGCAGCTTGTCCAGGGTTAGTGGGGCCAACGTCCTGACTTTC
CASSLSRVSGANVLTF
>13|TRBD1|NA|TRBJ2-7|TRBV29-1
TGCAGCGCGGGGGGACAGGGACCCTACGAGCAGTACTTC
CSAGGQGPYEQYF
>14|NA|NA|TRBJ2-2|TRBV18
TGTGCCAGCTCACCACCAGGAGGTTCCGGGGAGCTGTTTTTT
CASSPPGGSGELFF
>14|NA|NA|TRBJ1-1|TRBV5-5
TGTGCCAGCAGCTTGGGGCCGATGAACACTGAAGCTTTCTTT
CASSLGPMNTEAFF
>14|NA|NA|TRBJ1-2|TRBV27
TGTGCCAGCAGTTTATCACAGGGACTCTATGGCTACACCTTC
CASSLSQGLYGYTF
>15|NA|NA|TRBJ2-2|TRBV18
TGTGCCAGCTCACTTGGGCAGCCAAACACCGGGGAGCTGTTTTTT
CASSLGQPNTGELFF
>13|NA|few|TRBJ1-2|TRBV10-2
TGCGCCAGCAGTGAGGGGGGAAACTATGGCTACACCTTC
CASSEGGNYGYTF
>15|NA|NA|TRBJ2-5|TRBV18
TGTGCCAGCTCACCTCCAGACAGGCGATCGGAGACCCAGTACTTC
CASSPPDRRSETQYF
>15|TRBD2|many|TRBJ2-1|TRBV6-6
TGTGCCAGCAGGGACCGGACTAGCGGGAACAATGAGCAGTTCTTC
CASRDRTSGNNEQFF
>16|TRBD2|NA|TRBJ2-1|TRBV9
TGTGCCAGCAGCGTAGCTCTAGCGGGAGGGGAGAATGAGCAGTTCTTC
CASSVALAGGENEQFF
>14|NA|NA|TRBJ2-7|TRBV6-5
TGTGCCAGCAGCGCCGGACCAACGGCACCCGAGCAGTACTTC
CASSAGPTAPEQYF
>15|TRBD2|NA|TRBJ2-2|TRBV18
TGTGCCAGCTCACAAGCGGGGTCGAACACCGGGGAGCTGTTTTTT
CASSQAGSNTGELFF
>15|TRBD1|NA|TRBJ2-5|TRBV5-1
TGCGCCAGCAGCTCGCCCCAGGGGGCTGGGGAGACCCAGTACTTC
CASSSPQGAGETQYF
>16|TRBD1|NA|TRBJ2-5|TRBV13
TGTGCCAGCAGCTACTGGACAGGGGGTAACCCAGAGACCCAGTACTTC
CASSYWTGGNPETQYF
>13|NA|NA|TRBJ1-1|TRBV11-2
TGTGCCAGCAGCGGTTACAGGAACACTGAAGCTTTCTTT
CASSGYRNTEAFF
>15|TRBD1|NA|TRBJ1-2|TRBV15
TGTGCCACCAGCAGAGAGCGACAGGGCGCCTATGGCTACACCTTC
CATSRERQGAYGYTF
>13|TRBD2|NA|TRBJ2-1|TRBV29-1
TGCAGCGTTCGGGGCGGGAGTGTGAATGAGCAGTTCTTC
CSVRGGSVNEQFF
>13|NA|NA|TRBJ2-1|TRBV4-1
TGCGCCAGCAGCCACCCTTGGAGTTATGAGCAGTTCTTC
CASSHPWSYEQFF
>14|NA|NA|TRBJ2-3|TRBV29-1
TGCAGCGTTGAGGGTGGTGGGCGCACAGATACGCAGTATTTT
CSVEGGGRTDTQYF
>14|NA|NA|TRBJ2-2|TRBV4-1
TGCGCCAGCAGCCACGACAGGTTCTTCGGGGAGCTGTTTTTT
CASSHDRFFGELFF
>13|TRBD1|NA|TRBJ2-7|TRBV11-2
TGTGCCAGCAGCTTGGGACAGGGCCGCGAGCAGTACTTC
CASSLGQGREQYF
>12|NA|NA|TRBJ2-7|TRBV13
TGTGCCAGCAGCTCTGCGCACCGCGAGCAGTACTTC
CASSSAHREQYF
>16|NA|NA|TRBJ2-1|TRBV2
TGTGCCAGCACCCCGCCTCACACAACAGGGCACCCTGAGCAGTTCTTC
CASTPPHTTGHPEQFF
>15|NA|NA|TRBJ2-2|TRBV18
TGTGCCAGCTCACCGTGGGTGTCGGGAACCGGGGAGCTGTTTTTT
CASSPWVSGTGELFF
>14|NA|once|TRBJ1-5|TRBV9
TGTGCCAGCGGCGGGGGGGCTGAATATCATCCCCAGCATTTT
CASGGGAEYHPQHF
>13|NA|NA|TRBJ1-3|TRBV27
TGTGCCAGCAGTTTAACGAGTGGAAACACCATATATTTT
CASSLTSGNTIYF
>16|TRBD1|few|TRBJ1-5|TRBV27
TGTGCCAGCAGCCGGGACAGCCTAAGGAGCAATCAGCCCCAGCATTTT
CASSRDSLRSNQPQHF
>15|TRBD2|once|TRBJ2-7|TRBV5-1
TGCGCCAGCTCACTAGCGGGAGGAGGAACCTACGAGCAGTACTTC
CASSLAGGGTYEQYF
>15|NA|NA|TRBJ2-1|TRBV7-9
TGTGCCAGCAGCACCACTAGCATTACCTACAATGAGCAGTTCTTC
CASSTTSITYNEQFF
>19|NA|NA|TRBJ1-2|TRBV5-1
TGCGCCAGCAGCTTGGCCCGATCTATACGAGGGGATCTATACTATGGCTACACCTTC
CASSLARSIRGDLYYGYTF
>14|NA|NA|TRBJ2-5|TRBV5-7
TGTGCCAGCAGCCTCGGGACAATACAAGAGACCCAGTACTTC
CASSLGTIQETQYF
>17|NA|NA|TRBJ2-5|TRBV28
TGTGCCAGCAGACGAGGGTGGACACCAAAGGGCCAAGAGACCCAGTACTTC
CASRRGWTPKGQETQYF
>13|NA|few|TRBJ2-7|TRBV5-1
TGCGCCAGCAGCTTGGCGAGCTCCTACGAGCAGTACTTC
CASSLASSYEQYF
>15|TRBD2|NA|TRBJ2-1|TRBV6-5
TGTGCCAGCAGTTACCAGCGGGACCTCTACAATGAGCAGTTCTTC
CASSYQRDLYNEQFF
>15|NA|NA|TRBJ2-7|TRBV27
TGTGCCAGCAGTCCCCTCCTGACAAGTTCCTACGAGCAGTACTTC
CASSPLLTSSYEQYF
>17|TRBD1|few|TRBJ1-2|TRBV27
TGTGCCAGCCGAAATTTCACCGGGACAGGATTGTACTATGGCTACACCTTC
CASRNFTGTGLYYGYTF
>15|TRBD2|NA|TRBJ2-5|TRBV11-3
TGTGCCAGCAGCGCGGCGGGGGAAGGGTCAGAGACCCAGTACTTC
CASSAAGEGSETQYF
>15|NA|NA|TRBJ2-7|TRBV7-2
TGTGCCAGCAGCTTAGCGTGGGACCCCACCTACGAGCAGTACTTC
CASSLAWDPTYEQYF
>15|NA|NA|TRBJ2-3|TRBV7-2
TGTGCCAGCAGCTTAGCGAGACTAGAGGGGCATACGCAGTATTTT
CASSLARLEGHTQYF
>15|NA|NA|TRBJ2-5|TRBV10-3
TGTGCCATCAGTGATAATAGCGGACCCCAGGGGACCCAGTACTTC
CAISDNSGPQGTQYF
>14|NA|NA|TRBJ1-2|TRBV5-1
TGCGCCAGCAGCTCCTCTGGGGGGAACTATGGCTACACCTTC
CASSSSGGNYGYTF
>16|NA|NA|TRBJ2-4|TRBV5-1
TGCGCCAGCAGCTGGCGGCAGCTCCTAGCCAAAAACATTCAGTACTTC
CASSWRQLLAKNIQYF
>15|NA|NA|TRBJ2-7|TRBV6-6
TGTGCCAGCAGTTACTCGAGTCAGGCGAGTCACGAGCAGTACTTC
CASSYSSQASHEQYF
>13|NA|few|TRBJ1-1|TRBV7-3
TGTGCCAGCAGCTTCGGGAGGGATACTGAAGCTTTCTTT
CASSFGRDTEAFF
>13|TRBD1|NA|TRBJ2-1|TRBV6-6
TGTGCCAGCAGCCAACAGGGGCACAATGAGCAGTTCTTC
CASSQQGHNEQFF
>15|NA|NA|TRBJ2-3|TRBV10-3
TGTGCCATCGAGGCAGGACCTTGGGGCACAGATACGCAGTATTTT
CAIEAGPWGTDTQYF
>13|NA|NA|TRBJ2-3|TRBV28
TGTGCCAGCAGTTTAAAATTTCCAGATACGCAGTATTTT
CASSLKFPDTQYF
>15|NA|once|TRBJ1-1|TRBV18
TGTGCCAGCTCACCACTCCGGGGAGGCGACACTGAAGCTTTCTTT
CASSPLRGGDTEAFF
>13|TRBD1|NA|TRBJ2-7|TRBV7-2
TGTGCCAGCAGCTGGACAGGGGACTACGAGCAGTACTTC
CASSWTGDYEQYF